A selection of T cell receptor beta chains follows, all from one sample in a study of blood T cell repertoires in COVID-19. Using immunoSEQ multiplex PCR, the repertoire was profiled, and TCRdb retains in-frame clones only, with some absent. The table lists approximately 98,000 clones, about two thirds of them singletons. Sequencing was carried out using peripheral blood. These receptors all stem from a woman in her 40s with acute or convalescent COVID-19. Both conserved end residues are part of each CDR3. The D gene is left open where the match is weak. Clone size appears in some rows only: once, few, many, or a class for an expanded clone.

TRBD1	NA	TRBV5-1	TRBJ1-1	TGCGCCAGCAGACCTGGACAGGTTAACACTGAAGCTTTCTTT	CASRPGQVNTEAFF
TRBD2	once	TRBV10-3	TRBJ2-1	TGTGCCATCAGTGACCCACTAGCGGGGGGCGATGAGCAGTTCTTC	CAISDPLAGGDEQFF
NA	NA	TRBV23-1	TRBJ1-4	TGCGCCAGCACCCACATCCAGGGGAAAAAACTGTTTTTT	CASTHIQGKKLFF
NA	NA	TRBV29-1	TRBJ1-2	TGCAGCATAAGCTCCGGGGGGGCTTCCGTCTATGGCTACACCTTC	CSISSGGASVYGYTF
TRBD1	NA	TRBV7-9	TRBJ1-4	TGTGCCAGCAGCCGTAGTCAGGGGGCAACTAATGAAAAACTGTTTTTT	CASSRSQGATNEKLFF
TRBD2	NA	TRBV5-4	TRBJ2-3	TGTGCCAGCAGCTTCCCTACTAGCGGGGGGGCCAAAGATACGCAGTATTTT	CASSFPTSGGAKDTQYF
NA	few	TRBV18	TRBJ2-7	TGTGCCAGCTCACCATCTAGCAGGTACGAGCAGTACTTC	CASSPSSRYEQYF
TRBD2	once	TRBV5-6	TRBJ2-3	TGTGCCAGCAGCTTGTTAGGGACTAGCGGGGGGGCGCAGTATTTT	CASSLLGTSGGAQYF
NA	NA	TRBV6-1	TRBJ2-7	TGTGCCAGCAGTTCGACAGGAAAGCAGTACTTC	CASSSTGKQYF
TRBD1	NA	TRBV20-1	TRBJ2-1	TGCAGTGCTAGAGAAGAGGGGGCCGAGTTCTTC	CSAREEGAEFF
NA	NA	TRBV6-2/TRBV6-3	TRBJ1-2	TGTGCCAGCAGTCAAACGACAGCATACTATGGCTACACCTTC	CASSQTTAYYGYTF
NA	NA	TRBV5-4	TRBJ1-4	TGTGCCACCACCGCGGCTAATGAAAAACTGTTTTTT	CATTAANEKLFF
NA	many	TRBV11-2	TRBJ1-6	TGTGCCAGCAGCTTAGAGGCAGGGGATAATTCACCCCTCCACTTT	CASSLEAGDNSPLHF
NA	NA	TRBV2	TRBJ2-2	TGTGCCAGCAGTGTCTACACCGGGGAGCTGTTTTTT	CASSVYTGELFF
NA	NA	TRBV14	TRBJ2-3	TGTGCCAGCAGCCAAGTCCACGGGATATGGTGTGTGGCAGATACGCAGTATTTT	CASSQVHGIWCVADTQYF
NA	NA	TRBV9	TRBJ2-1	TGTGCCAGCAGCGTAGATCTAGGGGACAATGAGCAGTTCTTC	CASSVDLGDNEQFF
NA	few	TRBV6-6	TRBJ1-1	TGTGCCAGCAGGACGGCGGGGAACACTGAAGCTTTCTTT	CASRTAGNTEAFF
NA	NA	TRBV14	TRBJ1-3	TGTGCCAGCAGCCAAGTCGGAGAACGGAGCTCTGGAAACACCATATATTTT	CASSQVGERSSGNTIYF
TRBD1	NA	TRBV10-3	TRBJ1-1	TGTGCCATCAGTGGGGGACAGGGGAGCACTGAAGCTTTCTTT	CAISGGQGSTEAFF
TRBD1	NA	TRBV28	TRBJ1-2	TGTGCCAGCACTGGACAGGGGGTGAGTGGCTACACCTTC	CASTGQGVSGYTF
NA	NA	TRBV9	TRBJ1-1	TGTGCCAGCAGCGTAGATCGGAGACTAATCTCCTTGAACACTGAAGCTTTCTTT	CASSVDRRLISLNTEAFF
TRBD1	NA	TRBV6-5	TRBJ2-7	TGTGCCAGCAGTCCTCTAAGGGGGCTGGTGTACTTC	CASSPLRGLVYF
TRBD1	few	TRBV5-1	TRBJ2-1	TGCGCCAGCAGCTTGGGGACAGGGGGCGTATTAATAAATGAGCAGTTCTTC	CASSLGTGGVLINEQFF
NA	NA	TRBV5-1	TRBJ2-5	TGCGCCAGCAGCCAAAATAGAGAGACCCAGTACTTC	CASSQNRETQYF
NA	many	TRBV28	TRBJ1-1	TGTGCCAGCAGCCGGTGGGGGGGAAACACTGAAGCTTTCTTT	CASSRWGGNTEAFF
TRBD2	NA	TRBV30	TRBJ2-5	TGTGCCTGGACTAGCGGGGGGGCTCGGGAGACCCAGTACTTC	CAWTSGGARETQYF
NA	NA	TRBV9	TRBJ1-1	TGTGCCAGCAGCGTAGCTGCGGGGGGTACGGCCACTGAAGCTTTCTTT	CASSVAAGGTATEAFF
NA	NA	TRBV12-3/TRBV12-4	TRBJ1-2	TGTGCCAGCAGTTTAGGGCAACGCTATGGCTACACCTTC	CASSLGQRYGYTF
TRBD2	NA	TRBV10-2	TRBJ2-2	TGCGCCAGCAGTGAGGTACTAGCGGACACCGGGGAGCTGTTTTTT	CASSEVLADTGELFF
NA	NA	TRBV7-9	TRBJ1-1	TGTGCCAGCAGCTTAAGCGGCGGTGAAGCTTTCTTT	CASSLSGGEAFF
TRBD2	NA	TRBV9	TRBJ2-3	TGTGCCAGCAGCGTAGCCGCCACGCGGGGGGGCGACACAGATACGCAGTATTTT	CASSVAATRGGDTDTQYF
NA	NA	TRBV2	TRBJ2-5	TGTGCCAGCAGTGTCTCACGGCAAGAGACCCAGTACTTC	CASSVSRQETQYF
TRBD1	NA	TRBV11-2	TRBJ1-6	TGTGCCAGCCAACGGGACAGAGATTCACCCCTCCACTTT	CASQRDRDSPLHF
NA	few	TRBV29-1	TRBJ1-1	TGCAGCGCCGTCCCAACGGACACTGAAGCTTTCTTT	CSAVPTDTEAFF
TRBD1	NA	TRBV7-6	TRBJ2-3	TGTGCCAGCAGCTTTTCAGGGGGTTACACAGATACGCAGTATTTT	CASSFSGGYTDTQYF
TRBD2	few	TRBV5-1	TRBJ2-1	TGCGCCAGCAGCTCAGGACTAGCGGGGGGAAATGAGCAGTTCTTC	CASSSGLAGGNEQFF
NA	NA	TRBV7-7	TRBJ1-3	TGTGCCAGCAGCAAGCGGGACCCGGAGAGATACACCATATATTTT	CASSKRDPERYTIYF
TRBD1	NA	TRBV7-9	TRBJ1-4	TGTGCCAGCAGCTTTCCGACAGGGACTAATGAAAAACTGTTTTTT	CASSFPTGTNEKLFF